The entry below describes one T cell receptor beta chain. What this receptor recognizes is not known. Per-base quality was not reported, and no clone a single base away is much larger than it. Sequencing was carried out with an Illumina NovaSeq 6000. TCRalpha and TCRbeta cDNA libraries were constructed by 5'RACE with constant-segment primers, with sample barcodes and unique molecular identifiers being introduced. RNA was extracted from every sample with Trizol reagent. Libraries were amplified in two PCR steps, with a second sample barcode and Illumina TruSeq adapters added in the second step. Sequencing of the libraries was done on an Illumina NovaSeq, producing 2 x 150 bp paired-end reads. The published analysis was carried out like this. Reads were demultiplexed and collapsed into UMI-guided consensus sequences with migec v1.2.7. With mixcr v2.1.11, UMI consensuses were aligned to TRA and TRB V and J templates and assembled into clonotypes. Expanded or contracted clonotypes were those called significant by both edgeR and NoisET, with noise models trained on biological replicates. edgeR calls used a false discovery rate-adjusted p below 0.01 and a log2 fold-change threshold of 1. PCA with hierarchical clustering of max-normalized trajectories of the 1000 most abundant clonotypes was used as exploratory dynamics analysis. The CD4 or CD8 phenotype of responding clones was assigned using the separately sequenced CD4+ and CD8+ repertoires. TCRdb handled the public reads itself, with Q25 trimming in fastp and clone calling in MiXCR, and kept productive beta chains. Each CDR3 protein appears once, grouped with its most common genes and DNA. TCRdb's processing, not the study's, gives the V and J calls here. Within this sample are roughly 410,000 distinct CDR3 sequences, with 20% to 30% of them counted one time only. Clones ranked in the top ten supply around 8.8% of the sample.

Ficoll-Paque density gradient centrifugation was used to isolate PBMCs. The source of the sample is a study of T-cell memory formation after mild COVID-19 (dated by TCRdb to 2020 to 2023). Context from the whole study: Most TCR sequence clusters were specific to one of the two donors. In two donors, T-cell clones that expanded and contracted after mild COVID-19 were followed by sequencing TCRalpha and TCRbeta repertoires longitudinally. Two young, previously healthy adult volunteers, one female and one male, were included in the cohort. Broader findings and caveats from the paper: Clones contracting from day 15 to 85 had balanced CD4/CD8 phenotypes, while a second wave expanding from day 15 to 37 was biased towards CD4+. Contracting CD4+ clones turned up mainly in the CM and EM memory subsets, whereas EMRA was where CD8+ clones were enriched. Only two mild cases were covered by the study, and larger cohorts that include severe cases with pre-infection samples were considered necessary. Whether the second-wave clones peaking on day 37 were SARS-CoV-2 specific was not confirmed. The detection of some responding clones in pre-infection memory suggests that pre-existing cross-reactive memory T cells joined the SARS-CoV-2 response.

CDR1 and CDR2, per the germline V gene, are SGDLS and YYNGEE. Trimming removed 2 bases from V and 0 bases from J, leaving 24 bases between the germline ends. From its cysteine to its phenylalanine, the CDR3 spans 20 amino acids. The read is trimmed to its CDR3 DNA, 60 bases read in frame from base 1. The sequence was collected from an adult woman who had mild COVID-19 (a few samples of this study predate the infection). The sample titles of this study are shuffled in the database, so cell type and time point are left out; the donor was told from shared clones. The rearrangement joined TRBV9 to TRBJ2-4; the D segment could be TRBD1, given 5 matching bases. Input material: PBMCs or a T cell subset sorted from them (not recorded which). The nucleotide sequence is TGTGCCAGCAGCGTGAACACAGGAGCACAACAGTCTTTAGCCAAAAACATTCAGTACTTC. The resulting protein is CASSVNTGAQQSLAKNIQYF. The full variable domain, completed from the reference TRBV9 and TRBJ2-4 proteins outside the CDR3, reads DSGVTQTPKHLITATGQRVTLRCSPRSGDLSVYWYQQSLDQGLQFLIQYYNGEERAKGNILERFSAQQFPDLHSELNLSSLELGDSALYFCASSVNTGAQQSLAKNIQYFGAGTRLSVL.